This T cell receptor beta chain stems from a study of T cell responses to AZD1222 COVID-19 vaccine. Turning to this clone: What it binds is not known.

Study results and limitations: Donors were chiefly white British, with a greater number of females, and clonal diversity was perhaps underestimated.

Libraries were prepared by immunoSEQ multiplex PCR; TCRdb keeps only in-frame clonotypes and omits some of them. In the table there are approximately 56,000 clones, 70% to 90% of which are singletons. Here the sequenced sample was peripheral blood, taken on day 0 of AZD1222 vaccination. This receptor was identified in an adult in good health.

The CDR3 is CASSPPPGGCKSYNSPLHF. Here the CDR3 DNA reads TGTGCCAGCAGCCCCCCCCCAGGGGGCTGTAAGTCCTATAATTCACCCCTCCACTTT. The J gene is TRBJ1-6, the V gene TRBV21-1; the table's D gene call, TRBD1, was not cross checked with the DNA. TRBV21-1 is annotated as a pseudogene. The CDR3 is made up of 19 amino acids.